This T cell receptor (beta chain) was observed in a study of shared clonotypes between healthy human individuals (dated by TCRdb to 2020 to 2021). In terms of the full investigation: A few men and a couple of women, aged 18 to 49 years, made up the cohort. The study deeply sequenced blood TCR repertoires of roughly five healthy adults to estimate repertoire size and the extent of clonotype sharing between individuals. For each donor, three plates each were used for CD4 naive and CD4 memory, two plates were used for CD8 naive, and one plate was used for CD8 memory. Each donor's leukapheresis produced roughly between roughly 0.85 and 9.5 billion PBMCs. To increase sequencing depth and limit assay-specific biases, TCR repertoire library preparation and sequencing were carried out by different laboratories using diverse techniques. What the study reported, not specific to this receptor: Higher generation probabilities were observed for clonotypes shared by all four sorted-subset donors than for non-shared clonotypes. Only blood was sampled, and tissue TCR repertoires likely differ from those in blood. Based on pairwise subsampling, the degree of clonotype sharing among donors was expected to be affected by sequencing depth. The small number of donors limited the genetic and exposure-history diversity represented. Naive subsets generally had larger estimated clonotype richness than memory subsets did. When four donors were compared, the shared fraction of clonotypes was around 4.6% for naive CD4, roughly 3.3% for naive CD8, roughly 2.5% for memory CD4, and roughly 0.43% for memory CD8. Even with the large sequencing depth, rarefaction of the sorted-subset datasets indicated that sequencing was incomplete.

For the CD8 naive samples, CD45RO-negative cells were positively selected for CCR7, yielding a CD45RA+CCR7+ population from which TemRA cells were excluded. Donors were healthy HIV-negative adults with no recently reported acute infections or vaccinations. Every donor was a Caucasian adult living in Nashville, Tennessee, USA. Blood was obtained by leukapheresis, after which PBMCs were separated by Ficoll-Histopaque density gradient centrifugation and cryopreserved in liquid nitrogen vapor phase. Analytical flow cytometry was used to check the purity and quantity of every magnetically sorted T cell population. Genomic DNA was isolated from every sorted fraction and measured by UV absorbance on a Nanodrop 2000c. To note about this clone: The antigen this receptor binds is unknown. Base qualities are missing; no much larger clone stands one base away.

Using the deep immunoSEQ assay, TCR CDR3 regions were amplified from genomic DNA by multiplex PCR. For each cell subset, the extracted genomic DNA was distributed evenly across all wells of several immunoSEQ 96-well plates, and each plate served as one replicate. For sorted subsets, approximately 210 ng of genomic DNA, equivalent to some 33,000 T cell genomes, went into each replicate PCR. The purified libraries were quantified using a Qubit 3.0 fluorometer, sized with a Bioanalyzer 2100, and then quantified again using the KAPA Library Quantification kit. Each immunoSEQ 96-well plate was sequenced on its own single-read 150-cycle Illumina NextSeq 550 flow cell. In the original analysis: The immunoSEQ output contained only junctional sequences without quality scores, so filtering could not match that applied to full-length reads. Sequences were annotated with PyIR, a Python wrapper for IgBLAST v1.9, and V/J genes and CDR3 were assigned using IMGT germline references. Reads with weak V/J assignments (E-value above 1e-6), missing CDR3, stop codons, out-of-frame junctions, or ambiguous translated residues were removed. V3J clonotypes were defined as sequences sharing an identical inferred V gene, J gene, and CDR3 amino acid sequence. The percentage overlap between two repertoires was calculated by dividing the number of shared unique clonotypes by the size of the smaller repertoire. Three approaches were used to assess repertoire richness: RTK rarefaction, the Chao1 estimator, and Recon v2.1 estimates of unobserved clonotypes. Generation probabilities were computed with OLGA for all TCRbeta clonotypes obtained by the gDNA method from several donors. As stored in TCRdb, this immuneACCESS dataset retains in-frame rearrangements with V and J assigned. A fraction of the clones does not appear; measured against another copy, unresolved V genes explain less than half of the discrepancy, and the remainder lacks a known reason. V, J and clone size derive from that table, while D and trimming were established from the DNA sequence. The sample table holds around 2,000,000 clones, of which about 95% were seen once. 0.9% to 1.5% of the sample belongs to the ten largest clones.

Via the germline V gene, CDR1 is SGDLS and CDR2 YYNGEE. A distance of 14 bases separates the germline ends of V and J, which lose 5 bases and 5 bases respectively. The CDR3 has 13 amino acids, counting the end cysteine and phenylalanine. CDR3 DNA is the only sequence kept; it has 39 bases, read in frame from the first base. Sequencing input: naive CD8+ T cells sorted from blood. The label giving this sample's cell subset or site can be read as: CD45RA+CCR7+. The chain uses TRBV9 and TRBJ2-7; the D gene is possibly TRBD2, with 6 bases matching. The sequence derives from a man aged 18 to 30 in good health. The CDR3 has the sequence CASSVPGLNEQYF. The nucleotide sequence is given as TGTGCCAGCAGTGTACCGGGACTCAACGAGCAGTACTTC.